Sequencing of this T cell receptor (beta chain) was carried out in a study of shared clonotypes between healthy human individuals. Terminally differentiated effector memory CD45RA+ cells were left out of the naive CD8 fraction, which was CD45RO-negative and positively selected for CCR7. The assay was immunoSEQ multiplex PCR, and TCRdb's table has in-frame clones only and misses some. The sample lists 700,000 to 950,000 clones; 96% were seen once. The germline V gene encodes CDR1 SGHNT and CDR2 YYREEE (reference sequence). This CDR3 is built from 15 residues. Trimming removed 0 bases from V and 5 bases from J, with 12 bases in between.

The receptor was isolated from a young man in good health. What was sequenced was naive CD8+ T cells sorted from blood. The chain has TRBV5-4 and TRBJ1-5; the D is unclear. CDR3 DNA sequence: TGTGCCAGCAGCTTGGCCGGCGGTAGTGATCAGCCCCAGCATTTT. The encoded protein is CASSLAGGSDQPQHF.